This is a list of T cell receptor beta chains from one sample in a study of T cells in Graves' hyperthyroidism and ophthalmopathy. TCRdb independently ran MiXCR on the multiplex PCR reads; one entry per CDR3 protein. Here the sample spans approximately 590,000 distinct CDR3 sequences, 15% to 19% being singletons. The specimen sequenced was blood. The receptors here all came from a woman between 25 and 40 years old with Graves' hyperthyroidism. Each CDR3 is given with its conserved first and last residue.

v_call cdr3_aa
TRBV7-6 CASSSPTSGSGTYNEQFF
TRBV7-2 CASSSIPGEIYEQYF
TRBV2 CASSEGSGIQETQYF
TRBV4-1 CASSPSSRTNYGYTF
TRBV6-1 CASSPILQGWINNSPLHF
TRBV28 CASRGQVEQFF
TRBV18 CASSPGAGDTGELFF
TRBV28 CASSLRGAGGAEQYF
TRBV11-2 CASSGVGQGQDTQYF
TRBV6-4 CASREIGGHRNIQYF
TRBV9 CASSVGRGGSAPDTQYF
TRBV5-1 CASSLEGRRSYEQYF
TRBV27 CASREAGRYNEQFF
TRBV11-2 CASSLDVDRFFYEQYF
TRBV12-3/TRBV12-4 CASSPRGGAGERQYF
TRBV7-3 CASREGSGELFF
TRBV6-1 CASSRPNTGELFF
TRBV5-5 CASSTLTGFQETQYF
TRBV29-1 CSVTYAELMNTEAFF
TRBV20-1 CSARRASGSPGELFF
TRBV30 CAWSGTGSSYNEQFF
TRBV29-1 CSVDGGNTGELFF
TRBV19 CASSRASGRASLVYNEQFF
TRBV11-3 CASSRGPNRDNAGYTF
TRBV7-2 CASSLVVTSYEQYF
TRBV20-1 CSARGLAGMPGYNEQFF
TRBV30 CAWSVPGIRTDTQYF
TRBV6-2/TRBV6-3 CASSYGTSGTETQYF
TRBV27 CASSLKGENTEAFF
TRBV30 CAWSIGTSLYNEQFF
TRBV6-1 CASSSPGRSPETQYF
TRBV7-9 CASSGGTGGAGANVLTF
TRBV27 CASSSMTSGRANTGELFF
TRBV29-1 CSVEVPGVEAFF
TRBV28 CASSLYGASTREETQYF
TRBV10-3 CAISESRVGLAGDTQYF
TRBV14 CASSLQYGTNNSPLHF
TRBV6-2/TRBV6-3 CASSPSATPETQYF
TRBV29-1 CSVDSLGQGRGSNYGYTF
TRBV2 CASKGSYNSPLHF
TRBV28 CASSSGGRYQPQHF
TRBV27 CASSLFWTGQDEQFF
TRBV6-2/TRBV6-3 CASSHQSGHSYNEQFF
TRBV27 CASSLGSNNEQFF
TRBV7-8 CASSQPGSDTGELFF
TRBV19 CASKEWDGSTDTQYF
TRBV27 CASSLRGGQSYGYTF
TRBV4-1 CASSQVSHNTEAFF
TRBV30 CAWSVPGFPGELFF